Given below is one T cell receptor (beta chain) in context. It was across several immunoSEQ plates that each subset's genomic DNA was evenly split. TCRdb keeps only in-frame clones here, not all; method: immunoSEQ multiplex PCR. The sample has some 2.1 million clones; 90% to 95% are singletons. The CDR3 runs 18 residues. V was pared by 2 bases and J by 9 bases, with 26 bases between. Germline V gives CDR1 MGHRA, CDR2 YSYEKL. The source of the sample is a study of shared clonotypes between healthy human individuals. On the study more broadly: For every donor, three CD4 naive, three CD4 memory, two CD8 naive and one CD8 memory plates were used.

Naive CD8 populations comprised CD45RO-negative cells positively selected for CCR7, excluding terminally differentiated effector memory CD45RA+ cells. The J gene is TRBJ1-5, the V gene TRBV4-1, with D unclear. The sequencing input was naive CD8+ T cells from PBMCs. This sequence originates from a man younger than 30 in good health. Some clones in this sample may be carry-over from other donors' samples. The CDR3 sequence is CASSQPKSPWEPPWPQHF. CDR3 DNA: TGCGCCAGCAGCCAACCGAAAAGCCCATGGGAGCCCCCATGGCCCCAGCATTTT.